The rows below give T cell receptor beta chains drawn from one sample of a study of beta chain features in type 1 diabetes. Using immunoSEQ multiplex PCR, the repertoire was profiled, and TCRdb retains in-frame clones only, with some absent. In the table there are roughly 290,000 clones, 15% of which are singletons. The sequenced sample was naive CD4+ T cells from blood. All receptors come from a man between 18 and 29 years old with type 1 diabetes. Each CDR3 is given with its conserved first and last residue. The D gene is left open where the match is weak. A row's size may be missing; if present it is once, few, many or a size class.

CDR3 DNA,CDR3 protein,clone size,J gene,V gene,D gene
TGTGCCAGCTCACCACCGAGGCAGGGGGTTTTTGTCCCTGAAGCTTTCTTT,CASSPPRQGVFVPEAFF,-,TRBJ1-1,TRBV18,TRBD1
TGCGCCAGCAACCCCATCCCCGGGACTAGGGGTTTGAGAGGCACAGATACGCAGTATTTT,CASNPIPGTRGLRGTDTQYF,-,TRBJ2-3,TRBV4-1,TRBD2
TGTGCCAGCAGCTCCGTCGGACAGACTAACTATGGCTACACCTTC,CASSSVGQTNYGYTF,few,TRBJ1-2,TRBV9,-
TGTGCCAGCAGCTTGGTAAATGCTTGGGGAGTTTCCACTGAAGCTTTCTTT,CASSLVNAWGVSTEAFF,-,TRBJ1-1,TRBV5-6,-
TGTGCCAGCAGACCTAGCGGGAGGGCTGTTACAGATACGCAGTATTTT,CASRPSGRAVTDTQYF,-,TRBJ2-3,TRBV27,TRBD2
TGTGCCAGCAGCAGCAGACTAGATCAAGAGACCCAGTACTTC,CASSSRLDQETQYF,-,TRBJ2-5,TRBV9,-
TGCGCCAGCAGCCCCCAGGGGGCCAACACTGAAGCTTTCTTT,CASSPQGANTEAFF,few,TRBJ1-1,TRBV5-1,TRBD1
TGCGCCAGCAGCCAACCACTCAGGGGAACTAATGAAAAACTGTTTTTT,CASSQPLRGTNEKLFF,-,TRBJ1-4,TRBV4-1,-
TGTGCCAGCAGTGACGGGACAGTCTACGAGCAGTACTTC,CASSDGTVYEQYF,few,TRBJ2-7,TRBV6-6,TRBD1
TGTGCCAGCAGCTACGGGAGGGGTCACAACGAGCAGTACTTC,CASSYGRGHNEQYF,-,TRBJ2-7,TRBV11-2,TRBD2
TGTGCCAGCAGTGGCGCCGGGACAGGGAAGGTTGAGCAGTACTTC,CASSGAGTGKVEQYF,few,TRBJ2-7,TRBV6-6,TRBD1
TGCGCCAGCAGCCAAGACGCGGGACAGTGGCGGGGCTATGAGCAGTTCTTC,CASSQDAGQWRGYEQFF,-,TRBJ2-1,TRBV4-3,-
TGTGCCAGCAGCTGGGGCTATGGACAAAGACAGCCCCAGCATTTT,CASSWGYGQRQPQHF,-,TRBJ1-5,TRBV7-9,-
TGTGCCAGCAGTGTCCTTTTAAGGAGGGGCTACGAGCAGTACTTC,CASSVLLRRGYEQYF,few,TRBJ2-7,TRBV28,-
TGCAGCGTTGCGGACAGGGCCGGAAACACCATATATTTT,CSVADRAGNTIYF,-,TRBJ1-3,TRBV29-1,TRBD1
TGCGCCAGCAGCTCCCAGGGAGGTAACAATGAGCAGTTCTTC,CASSSQGGNNEQFF,-,TRBJ2-1,TRBV5-1,-
TGTGCCAGCAGTTTTACTACAGGGCTTGAAGCTTTCTTT,CASSFTTGLEAFF,few,TRBJ1-1,TRBV6-5,-
TGTGCCAGACTGCAGATTTTCGGGGGTGGCTACACCTTC,CARLQIFGGGYTF,few,TRBJ1-2,TRBV25-1,-
TGTGCCAGCAGTGCCCTGGACCCCCCCCGGAGGGGGGCCAACGTCCTGACTTTC,CASSALDPPRRGANVLTF,-,TRBJ2-6,TRBV2,-
TGTGCCAGCACGGGACAGGGCTACGAGCAGTACTTC,CASTGQGYEQYF,few,TRBJ2-7,TRBV2,TRBD1
TGCAGCGCTGTGTCCCCCGCGGGGCTTGGCTACACCTTC,CSAVSPAGLGYTF,few,TRBJ1-2,TRBV29-1,-
TGTGCCAGCAGCCATGGGACTGTGGGTGATACGCAGTATTTT,CASSHGTVGDTQYF,-,TRBJ2-3,TRBV9,-
TGTGCCAGCAGCTTTACTAGCTTCCACGAGCAGTACTTC,CASSFTSFHEQYF,-,TRBJ2-7,TRBV7-2,-
TGTGCCAGCAGCCGGAGGCAGGGAGGAGACACCGGGGAGCTGTTTTTT,CASSRRQGGDTGELFF,few,TRBJ2-2,TRBV7-9,-
TGTGCCAGCAGCCCTACTAGCGGAAGCACAGATACGCAGTATTTT,CASSPTSGSTDTQYF,few,TRBJ2-3,TRBV5-6,TRBD2
TGTGCCAGCAGCTCGGGACAGGCGAAGGAGCAGTACTTC,CASSSGQAKEQYF,few,TRBJ2-7,TRBV11-2,TRBD1
TGTGCCAGCAGCCCCGGGGACAGGGGGCGCCGGGGCACTGAAGCTTTCTTT,CASSPGDRGRRGTEAFF,few,TRBJ1-1,TRBV11-2,TRBD1
TGTGCCAGCAGCCCATTGGGGCGGGAGGGCCGCGAGACCCAGTACTTC,CASSPLGREGRETQYF,-,TRBJ2-5,TRBV7-6,TRBD2
TGTGCCAGCCGTCAGGGGGTTCATAGCAATCAGCCCCAGCATTTT,CASRQGVHSNQPQHF,-,TRBJ1-5,TRBV27,TRBD1
TGTGCCAGCTCACCAATGGGACAGGGATCAAGTCAGTACTTC,CASSPMGQGSSQYF,few,TRBJ2-7,TRBV18,TRBD1
TGCGCCAGCAGCCAAGATACCCTGACAGGAACCGTAGCCAAAAACATTCAGTACTTC,CASSQDTLTGTVAKNIQYF,-,TRBJ2-4,TRBV4-3,-
TGTGCCAGCAGTTGGGGATATGGCGGGAGCGGGGAGACCCAGTACTTC,CASSWGYGGSGETQYF,-,TRBJ2-5,TRBV6-5,TRBD2
TGTGCCAGCAGCTTGTGGGGGCGGAACACTGAAGCTTTCTTT,CASSLWGRNTEAFF,few,TRBJ1-1,TRBV5-4,-
TGCGCCAGCAGCAGCCAAGGACAAATCGGGGAAAAACTGTTTTTT,CASSSQGQIGEKLFF,-,TRBJ1-4,TRBV5-1,-
TGCGCCAGCAGCCAAACTGGGACTAGCGGTAAAAGCGAGCAGTTCTTC,CASSQTGTSGKSEQFF,many,TRBJ2-1,TRBV4-3,TRBD2
TGTGCCAGCAGCCCATTATTTGGGCCCAACACCGGGGAGCTGTTTTTT,CASSPLFGPNTGELFF,few,TRBJ2-2,TRBV5-4,-
TGTGCCAGCAGTCTGCCGAGATATCGCTCCTACAATGAGCAGTTCTTC,CASSLPRYRSYNEQFF,few,TRBJ2-1,TRBV28,-
TGTGCCTGGAGAGCTACAGGGTTTATGCGACTAGCGGGAGAGGTCGGGGAGCTGTTTTTT,CAWRATGFMRLAGEVGELFF,-,TRBJ2-2,TRBV30,TRBD2